The clone carrying this TCR beta chain came up a few times. The PCR made use of 60 Vbeta and 13 Jbeta primers. Only in-frame clones appear in the TCRdb table, and some are missing; sequencing was by immunoSEQ multiplex PCR. The profile covers about 180,000 clones, with 60% to 85% appearing a single time and around 3% taken by the ten largest. This sample stems from a study of cytomegalovirus exposure and HLA in healthy donors. V lost 1 base to trimming and J lost 6 bases, with 9 bases between them. CDR1 is LGHNA and CDR2 is YSLEER in the germline V gene. The CDR3 runs to 14 residues. The sample was PBMCs. This chain connects TRBV4-3 to TRBJ1-4; D remains unclear. The clonotype was recovered from a male donor in good health and CMV-seronegative. CDR3 sequence: CASSQAGADEKLFF. In DNA, the CDR3 is TGCGCCAGCAGCCAAGCGGGAGCTGATGAAAAACTGTTTTTT.